Included here is one T cell receptor (beta chain) sequence, with context. Its antigen remains unidentified. The data derive from a study of STAT5B mutations in CD4+ large granular lymphocyte leukemia. Overall study: The CDR3 'QG' motif was associated with a particular HLA allele among healthy donors. Study results and limitations: 8/27 top patient clones versus 2/35 control clones were TRBV06-family. Higher CD4+ than CD8+ T-LGLL clonality might reflect small sample size.

This table comes from immunoSEQ multiplex PCR, and its TCRdb copy is limited to in-frame clones, with some not included. In the table there are some 28,000 clones, 70% to 75% of which are singletons. The CDR3 totals 14 residues. The germline gives CDR1 MDHEN, CDR2 SYDVKM. V dropped 8 bases and J dropped 0; count of bases not matched to a gene: 7. The origin of this receptor is a human donor in good health. The gene calls are TRBV28 and TRBJ2-7; 7 bases are shared with TRBD2. Specimen: CD4+ T cells from blood buffy coats. The CDR3 region is CASRVGGSSYEQYF. The DNA for the CDR3 is TGTGCCAGCCGAGTGGGCGGGAGCTCCTACGAGCAGTACTTC.